These 14 T cell receptor beta chains share one sample of origin, sequenced in a study of blood T cell repertoires in COVID-19. This table comes from immunoSEQ multiplex PCR, and its TCRdb copy is limited to in-frame clones, with some not included. This sample has hundreds of thousands of clones, with 70% to 90% found just once. Specimen: peripheral blood. These TCRs come from a woman under 30 with acute or convalescent COVID-19.

This chain connects TRBV7-3 to TRBJ2-7; perhaps TRBD2 as D (5 bases). Germline lookup yields CDR1 SGHTA and CDR2 FQGTGA. The V and J ends lost 1 base and 3 bases respectively, with 10 bases between them. The CDR3 totals 14 residues. CDR3 sequence reads: CASSLSDGGYEQYF. As DNA, the CDR3 is TGTGCCAGCAGCTTAAGCGACGGAGGCTACGAGCAGTACTTC.

The rearrangement joins TRBV7-3 to TRBJ1-5; a possible D gene is TRBD1 (5 bases). Trimming took off 1 base at V and 5 bases at J, with 18 bases between the two ends. The length of the CDR3 is 17 residues. Per germline, CDR1 SGHTA and CDR2 FQGTGA. In nucleotides, the CDR3 is TGTGCCAGCAGCTTAAATTTACAGGTTGGTCTCTATCAGCCCCAGCATTTT. Translation: CASSLNLQVGLYQPQHF.

V and J are TRBV5-4 and TRBJ2-3; 8 nucleotides line up with TRBD1. Germline CDR1 SGHNT, CDR2 YYREEE (reference sequence). The CDR3 is 16 residues long. V gave up 3 bases and J gave up 3 bases; unmatched junction bases: 9. This CDR3 reads CASSSRQGFRTDTQYF. CDR3 in DNA: TGTGCCAGCAGCTCCCGACAGGGGTTCAGGACAGATACGCAGTATTTT.

The chain links TRBV27 to TRBJ1-5; 9 positions agree with TRBD1. Germline V gene sequence: CDR1 MNHEY, CDR2 SMNVEV (reference sequence). This CDR3 has 15 residues. With V trimmed by 3 bases and J by 7 bases, 7 bases remained unmatched. CDR3 in DNA: TGTGCCAGCAGTTTGGACAGGGGAATCGGGCAGCCCCAGCATTTT. Its protein product is CASSLDRGIGQPQHF.

This clone appeared a single time. The chain couples TRBV12-5 to TRBJ1-5; possible D gene TRBD1, 5 bases. Trimming removed 0 bases at V and 1 base at J, with 16 bases between. Germline assignment: CDR1 LGHNT and CDR2 FRNRAP. CDR3 length equals 18 residues. The CDR3 DNA follows: TGTGCTAGTGGTTTGGTATCAGTGGAGGGGTGGAGCAATCAGCCCCAGCATTTT. It specifies CASGLVSVEGWSNQPQHF.

The chain employs TRBV24-1 and TRBJ2-3; 8 bases agree with TRBD1. The CDR3 runs to 18 residues. V lost 3 bases and J lost 2; bases outside the gene matches: 12. Germline V lookup: CDR1 KGHDR, CDR2 SFDVKD. In nucleotides, the CDR3 is TGTGCCACCAGTGATCCATCTGAAGGACAGGGCCACACAGATACGCAGTATTTT. This encodes CATSDPSEGQGHTDTQYF.

This sequence joins TRBV29-1 and TRBJ1-2, with unresolved D. Trimming left V 7 bases short and J 1 base short, with 13 bases between. The CDR3 is 13 residues long. Germline CDR1 and CDR2: SQVTM and ANQGSEA. This CDR3 reads CSASPRVNYGYTF. The CDR3 nucleotides are TGCAGCGCCTCCCCCCGGGTTAACTATGGCTACACCTTC.

V is TRBV7-2 and J is TRBJ1-5; D unclear. Germline CDR1 is SGHTA and CDR2 is FQGNSA. Trimming removed 0 bases at V and 1 base at J, with 7 bases between. The CDR3 is 15 residues long. The CDR3 DNA follows: TGTGCCAGCAGCTTAGCCGGGTCGAGCAATCAGCCCCAGCATTTT. Amino acids: CASSLAGSSNQPQHF.

This chain connects TRBV5-6 to TRBJ2-3; maybe TRBD1 (5 bases). With 3 bases removed from V and 4 bases from J, the gap between germline ends came to 12 bases. Germline loops: CDR1 SGHDT, CDR2 YYEEEE. The CDR3 has 14 amino acids. The CDR3 nucleotides read TGTGCCAGCAGCTGGGGCTCAATGGCAGATACGCAGTATTTT. It encodes CASSWGSMADTQYF.

J is TRBJ1-2 and V is TRBV5-1; 8 nucleotides line up with TRBD1. CDR1 SGHRS and CDR2 YFSETQ come from the germline V gene. The CDR3 runs 14 residues. Losses at the gene ends were 3 bases for V and 5 bases for J; bases not matched to a gene: 6. The CDR3 here is CASSSGQASYGYTF. CDR3 coding DNA: TGCGCCAGCAGCTCGGGACAGGCGAGTTATGGCTACACCTTC.

J is TRBJ2-3 and V is TRBV27; D uncertain. Trimming took off 6 bases at V and 0 bases at J, with 13 bases between the two ends. Germline loops: CDR1 MNHEY, CDR2 SMNVEV (reference sequence). CDR3 length: 15 residues. CDR3 coding DNA: TGTGCCAGCAGCCTAACCCTTGTCAGCACAGATACGCAGTATTTT. Translating it yields CASSLTLVSTDTQYF.

The V call is TRBV11-2, the J call TRBJ2-1; D is perhaps TRBD2 (5 bases). Germline CDR1 SGHAT, CDR2 FQNNGV. The germline V and J ends were trimmed by 5 bases and 8 bases, with 10 bases remaining between them. This CDR3 spans 12 amino acids. The CDR3 reads CASSREDYEQFF. The CDR3 region has the DNA TGTGCCAGCAGCAGAGAGGACTATGAGCAGTTCTTC.

A single count supports this clone. The genes are TRBV13 and TRBJ2-7, with 7 bases identical to TRBD2. Trimming cost V 3 bases and J 0 bases; bases outside gene matches: 2. The germline V gene has CDR1 PRHDT and CDR2 FYEKMQ (reference sequence). The CDR3 totals 14 residues. The CDR3 loop is CASSLGLRSYEQYF. CDR3 bases: TGTGCCAGCAGCTTGGGACTACGCTCCTACGAGCAGTACTTC.

The chain combines TRBV5-1 with TRBJ2-3; D perhaps matches TRBD2 (5 bases). The V and J ends lost 4 bases and 9 bases respectively, with 15 bases between them. Germline values: CDR1 SGHRS, CDR2 YFSETQ. This CDR3 has 13 residues. Written as DNA, the CDR3 is TGCGCCAGCAGCCTTCATCCCACGGGGACGCAGTATTTT. It is translated as CASSLHPTGTQYF. The full variable domain, in which reference TRBV5-1 and TRBJ2-3 provide the parts outside the CDR3, is KAGVTQTPRYLIKTRGQQVTLSCSPISGHRSVSWYQQTPGQGLQFLFEYFSETQRNKGNFPGRFSGRQFSNSRSEMNVSTLELGDSALYLCASSLHPTGTQYFGPGTRLTVL.